Reported below is one T cell receptor beta chain. What antigen it recognizes has not been identified. Qualities for individual bases were not recorded, and no much larger clone is one base off. The donors were healthy, HIV-negative adults with no recently reported acute infections or vaccinations. All donors were Caucasian adults living in Nashville, Tennessee, USA. CD4+ T cells were enriched through magnetic negative selection, after which naive cells were positively selected on CD45RA and the remaining negative fraction served as the memory subset. Blood was obtained by leukapheresis, after which PBMCs were separated by Ficoll-Histopaque density gradient centrifugation and cryopreserved in liquid nitrogen vapor phase. Analytical flow cytometry was used to check the purity and quantity of each magnetically sorted T cell population. Each sorted fraction had its genomic DNA isolated and then quantified by UV absorbance on a Nanodrop 2000c.

The data were taken from a study of shared clonotypes between healthy human individuals (TCRdb year 2020). For the wider study: A few men and a couple of women, aged 18 to 49 years, made up the cohort. Per donor, three plates each were used for CD4 naive and CD4 memory, two for CD8 naive, and one for CD8 memory. Blood TCR repertoires of a handful of healthy adults were deeply sequenced to estimate repertoire size and the extent of clonotype sharing between individuals. To increase sequencing depth and limit assay-specific biases, TCR repertoire library preparation and sequencing were carried out by different laboratories using diverse techniques. Leukapheresis yielded between about 0.85 and 9 billion PBMCs per donor. What the authors observed across the whole study: Rarefaction of sorted-subset datasets indicated incomplete sequencing despite the large sequencing depth. The genetic and exposure-history diversity represented was limited by the small number of donors. Estimated clonotype richness was generally larger for naive than for memory subsets. When a handful of donors were compared, the shared fraction of clonotypes was about 5.4% for naive CD4, roughly 3.4% for naive CD8, 2.3% for memory CD4, and around 0.37% for memory CD8. Clonotypes shared by all four sorted-subset donors showed higher generation probabilities than non-shared clonotypes. Sampling was limited to blood, and TCR repertoires in tissue likely differ from TCR repertoires in blood. Based on pairwise subsampling, the degree of clonotype sharing among donors was expected to be affected by sequencing depth.

Using the deep immunoSEQ assay, multiplex PCR amplified TCR CDR3 regions from genomic DNA. Genomic DNA extracted from each cell subset was distributed evenly over all wells of several immunoSEQ 96-well plates, and each plate served as one replicate. For sorted subsets, each replicate PCR was loaded with 200 ng genomic DNA, equivalent to 30,000 or so T cell genomes. Purified libraries were quantified with a Qubit 3.0 fluorometer, sized on a Bioanalyzer 2100, and re-quantified with the KAPA Library Quantification kit. A separate single-read 150-cycle Illumina NextSeq 550 flow cell was used to sequence each immunoSEQ 96-well plate. The authors processed their data as follows. Because the immunoSEQ output held only junctional sequences and lacked quality scores, the filtering could not match the filtering applied to full-length reads. Sequences were annotated with PyIR, a Python wrapper for IgBLAST v1.9, and V/J genes and CDR3 were assigned using IMGT germline references. Reads with weak V/J assignments (E-value above 1e-6), missing CDR3, stop codons, out-of-frame junctions, or ambiguous translated residues were removed. A V3J clonotype was defined by an identical inferred V gene, J gene, and CDR3 amino acid sequence. The percentage overlap between two repertoires was calculated by dividing the number of shared unique clonotypes by the size of the smaller repertoire. Repertoire richness was assessed with RTK rarefaction, the Chao1 estimator, and Recon v2.1 estimates of unobserved clonotypes. Generation probabilities for all TCRbeta clonotypes obtained by the gDNA method from a few donors were computed using OLGA. In TCRdb, the immuneACCESS table is reduced to in-frame sequences with V and J assigned. These tables do not hold every clone; where another copy was compared, an unresolved V gene accounts for under half, and the others remain unexplained. Clone size and V and J calls were adopted from that table, with D and trimming inferred from the DNA. This sample lists some 1,100,000 clones; approximately 80% were detected once. The ten largest clones add up to approximately 0.5% of the sample.

V and J lose 6 bases and 7 bases, and a span of 12 bases separates them. The CDR3 has 12 amino acids, counting the end cysteine and phenylalanine. The only DNA kept is the CDR3, 36 bases in frame from the first base. As encoded in the germline V gene, CDR1 is MDHEN while CDR2 is SYDVKM. Source material: memory CD4+ T cells from PBMCs. The cell subset or site label corresponds to: CD45RA-negative fraction. The V and J segments used are TRBV28 and TRBJ1-1; TRBD1 is possibly the D segment (6 matching bases). The sequence came from a man aged 18 to 29 in good health. Some clones in this sample may be carry-over from other donors' samples. The nucleotide sequence is TGTGCCAGCAGATCTACAGGGCTTGAAGCTTTCTTT. Its translation is CASRSTGLEAFF.